The next 2 T cell receptor beta chains were all read from a single sample in a study of T cell repertoires in cytomegalovirus infection (dated by TCRdb to the late 2010s). The sequencer was an Illumina HiSeq 1500. The raw public reads went through TCRdb reprocessing: fastp at Q25, MiXCR clone calling, in-frame beta chains kept. When rows share a CDR3 protein, they turn into one entry using the most common DNA and genes. Within this sample are approximately 550,000 distinct CDR3 sequences, with approximately 17% of them counted one time only. Of the sample, roughly a quarter falls within the top ten clones. Sequencing used CD8+ T cells from PBMCs. The source is a human donor in good health (CMV status not recorded). Some clones in this sample may be carry-over from other donors' samples.

This clonotype occurred many times. V is TRBV6-5 and J is TRBJ2-5; D is tentatively TRBD1 or TRBD2 (5 bases each). The CDR3 contains 16 residues. Germline CDR1 reads MNHEY; CDR2 reads SVGAGI. Between the trimmed V and J ends, which lost 5 bases and 0 bases, there was a span of 16 bases. The CDR3 nucleotides are TGTGCCAGCAGTCCCTCCGGGACGGCCTACCAAGAGACCCAGTACTTC. This gives the protein CASSPSGTAYQETQYF.

CDR3 DNA: TGCGCCAGCAAGGTTGGAGGGCTTCGGGACCAAGAGACCCAGTACTTC. Protein product: CASKVGGLRDQETQYF. The chain uses TRBV5-1 and TRBJ2-5; D may be TRBD2 (6 bases). The CDR3 totals 16 residues. V dropped 6 bases and J dropped 0 bases, with 18 bases sitting between them. CDR1 is SGHRS and CDR2 is YFSETQ in the germline V gene.